The 8 T cell receptor beta chains in this list originate from one sample, sequenced in a study of cytomegalovirus exposure and HLA in healthy donors. With 60 Vbeta and 13 Jbeta primers, the PCR was carried out. The assay was immunoSEQ multiplex PCR, and TCRdb's table has in-frame clones only and misses some. The data contain about 160,000 clones, around 77% of them seen just once; the ten biggest clones take up approximately 1.8%. Sequenced input: PBMCs. Receptors originate from a woman aged 25 to 45 in good health and CMV-seronegative.

In its sample, this clone was seen a few times. V and J are TRBV28 and TRBJ2-7, with 7 positions matching TRBD1. Losses at the gene ends were 6 bases for V and 2 bases for J; bases not matched to a gene: 7. The CDR3 is made up of 14 amino acids. CDR1 MDHEN and CDR2 SYDVKM come from the germline V gene. The CDR3 sequence is CASSRQGETYEQYF. The CDR3, as DNA: TGTGCCAGCAGCCGACAGGGTGAAACCTACGAGCAGTACTTC. The variable domain in full, completed from reference TRBV28 and TRBJ2-7, reads DVKVTQSSRYLVKRTGEKVFLECVQDMDHENMFWYRQDPGLGLRLIYFSYDVKMKEKGDIPEGYSVSREKKERFSLILESASTNQTSMYLCASSRQGETYEQYFGPGTRLTVT.

The J gene is TRBJ2-7, the V gene TRBV5-1; 9 nucleotides agree with TRBD2. The CDR3 is made up of 14 amino acids. V lost 4 bases and J lost 2; bases outside the gene matches: 4. The germline V gene has CDR1 SGHRS and CDR2 YFSETQ. CDR3 in DNA: TGCGCCAGCAGCCCAGCGGGAGGTCCCTACGAGCAGTACTTC. This sequence encodes CASSPAGGPYEQYF.

This chain connects TRBV19 to TRBJ1-1; 10 bases align to TRBD1. The CDR3 length is 14 residues. CDR1 and CDR2 from the germline V gene are LNHDA and SQIVND (reference sequence). With 6 bases clipped from V and 5 bases from J, the junction kept 6 bases outside the gene matches. The CDR3 protein is CASSHGQGGTEAFF. CDR3 coding DNA: TGTGCCAGTAGCCACGGACAGGGGGGGACTGAAGCTTTCTTT.

The chain joins TRBV5-1 to TRBJ2-7; 10 bases map to TRBD2. Germline lookup yields CDR1 SGHRS and CDR2 YFSETQ. This CDR3 has 16 amino acids. V lost 0 bases, J lost 3 bases, and 6 bases stayed unmatched. CDR3 loop: CASSLDGRTSGYEQYF. CDR3 bases: TGCGCCAGCAGCTTGGACGGAAGGACTAGCGGCTACGAGCAGTACTTC.

The chain links TRBV7-3 to TRBJ2-5; tentatively, D is TRBD1 (5 bases). The CDR3 sequence is 15 residues long. CDR1 is SGHTA and CDR2 is FQGTGA in the germline V gene. Trimming cost V 2 bases and J 2 bases, with 12 bases left between them. The CDR3 coding sequence is TGTGCCAGCAGCTTAGGGCAGGGTTGGCAAGAGACCCAGTACTTC. It codes for CASSLGQGWQETQYF.

The V call is TRBV6-1, the J call TRBJ2-3; 11 positions match TRBD2. V shed 11 bases and J 4 bases; nucleotides not matched to a gene: 11. CDR1 is MNHNS and CDR2 is SASEGT in the germline V gene. The CDR3 covers 15 residues. The CDR3 DNA reads TGTGCCCACAGCTTACTAGCGGGAGCATCAGATACGCAGTATTTT. Translated: CAHSLLAGASDTQYF.

This sequence joins TRBV7-2 and TRBJ2-5, with 10 bases identical to TRBD2. The junction had 13 bases not matched to a gene; V was cut back by 2 bases and J by 4 bases. Germline assignment: CDR1 SGHTA and CDR2 FQGNSA. CDR3 length: 18 amino acids. The CDR3 spells CASSLNAPWTSGLETQYF. CDR3 sequence (DNA): TGTGCCAGCAGCTTAAATGCACCATGGACTAGCGGTTTAGAGACCCAGTACTTC.

The V call is TRBV5-5, the J call TRBJ2-7; possible D gene TRBD2, 6 bases. The CDR3 extends over 13 amino acids. Germline-derived CDR1 and CDR2 are SGHKS and YYEKEE (reference sequence). V lost 6 bases, J lost 3 bases, and 13 bases lay in between. The CDR3 bases are TGTGCCAGCATGGTGGGGGGAAACTACGAGCAGTACTTC. It encodes CASMVGGNYEQYF. The full variable domain, with the rest looked up from reference TRBV5-5 and TRBJ2-7, is DAGVTQSPTHLIKTRGQQVTLRCSPISGHKSVSWYQQVLGQGPQFIFQYYEKEERGRGNFPDRFSARQFPNYSSELNVNALLLGDSALYLCASMVGGNYEQYFGPGTRLTVT.